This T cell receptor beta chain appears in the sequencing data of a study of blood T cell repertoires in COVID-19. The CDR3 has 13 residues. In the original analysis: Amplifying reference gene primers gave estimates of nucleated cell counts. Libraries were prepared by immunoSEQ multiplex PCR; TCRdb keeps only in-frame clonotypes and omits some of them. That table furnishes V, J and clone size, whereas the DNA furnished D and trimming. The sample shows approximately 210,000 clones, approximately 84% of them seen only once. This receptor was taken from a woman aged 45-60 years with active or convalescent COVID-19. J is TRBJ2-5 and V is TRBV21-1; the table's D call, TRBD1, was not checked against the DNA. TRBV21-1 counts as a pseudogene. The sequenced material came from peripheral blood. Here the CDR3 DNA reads TGTGCCAGCACCTCGGACAGGGTTAAAACCCAGTACTTC. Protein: CASTSDRVKTQYF.